The TCR beta chain under discussion was sequenced for a study of cytomegalovirus exposure and HLA in healthy donors. In germline, CDR1 is SEHNR, CDR2 FQNEAQ (reference sequence). After removal of 3 bases from V and 4 bases from J, the junction contained 15 bases not matched to a gene. CDR3 length equals 18 residues. Study-wide findings and caveats: It was 150 or so TCR beta chains that were listed as cytomegalovirus-associated. Reports showed the classifier diagnosing cytomegalovirus status with high specificity and sensitivity. According to a subsequent analysis, TCR clusters from the first cohort were inclined to appear together in the roughly 120 validation repertoires.

For this clone: Antigen: not known.

TCRdb's table, derived via immunoSEQ multiplex PCR, lists solely in-frame clones and lacks some. This sample has some 150,000 clones, with about 89% found just once. Sequenced: PBMCs. The chain uses TRBV7-9 and TRBJ2-7; 10 bases are a match to TRBD1. This receptor was obtained from a woman younger than 35 in good health and CMV-seropositive. The CDR3 reads CASSFELGQGGFGYEQYF. The CDR3 DNA follows: TGTGCCAGCAGCTTCGAGTTAGGACAGGGGGGTTTTGGGTACGAGCAGTACTTC.